One sample yielded the 32 T cell receptor beta chains listed below, sequenced in a study of CD8 T cells in Susac syndrome. Reverse transcription of 0.5 to 1 ug RNA was performed with random hexamers. One entry per CDR3 protein results from TCRdb running MiXCR on the immunoSEQ multiplex PCR reads. The sample lists roughly 160,000 distinct CDR3 sequences; about 96% were seen once. Material: CD4+ T cells from PBMCs. Receptors were obtained from a human donor with Susac syndrome.

V and J are TRBV30 and TRBJ1-3; D is unresolved. V shed 0 bases and J shed 7 bases, with 13 bases lying between them. CDR3 size: 14 residues. CDR1 and CDR2 from the germline V gene are GTSNPN and SVGIG (reference sequence). The CDR3 reads CAWSVLDSPNTIYF. CDR3 nucleotides: TGTGCCTGGAGTGTACTGGACTCGCCCAACACCATATATTTT.

The V call is TRBV9, the J call TRBJ2-7; D may be TRBD2 (5 bases). CDR1 is SGDLS, CDR2 YYNGEE, per germline. The length of the CDR3 is 15 residues. V lost 0 bases to trimming and J lost 0 bases, with 10 bases between them. CDR3 coding DNA: TGTGCCAGCAGCGTAGGGGGTAGCGACTCCTACGAGCAGTACTTC. This gives the protein CASSVGGSDSYEQYF.

V usage is TRBV20-1 and J usage is TRBJ2-2; 9 bases map to TRBD2. The V segment lost 3 bases and the J segment 4 bases; nucleotides outside the gene matches: 6. Germline CDR1 is DFQATT and CDR2 is SNEGSKA (reference sequence). This CDR3 is built from 15 residues. CDR3 coding DNA: TGCAGTGCTAGGGGGACTAGCTCAATCACCGGGGAGCTGTTTTTT. It yields the protein CSARGTSSITGELFF.

The rearrangement uses TRBV7-6 and TRBJ1-3; perhaps TRBD1 as D (6 bases). Per germline, CDR1 SGHVS and CDR2 FNYEAQ. The germline V and J ends were trimmed by 0 bases and 0 bases, with 9 bases remaining between them. This CDR3 is built from 16 residues. CDR3: CASSLAPGDSGNTIYF. The CDR3 DNA is TGTGCCAGCAGCTTAGCGCCAGGGGACTCTGGAAACACCATATATTTT.

The chain has TRBV7-2 and TRBJ1-5; TRBD1 is a possible D gene (6 bases). The CDR3 sequence is 14 residues long. Germline CDR1 is SGHTA and CDR2 is FQGNSA. V gave up 5 bases and J gave up 3 bases, with 11 bases separating them. The CDR3 is CASSAGQPNQPQHF. CDR3 in DNA: TGTGCCAGCAGCGCCGGACAGCCCAATCAGCCCCAGCATTTT.

The CDR3 is CSARLAGNTGELFF. The CDR3 coding sequence is TGCAGTGCTAGACTAGCGGGTAACACCGGGGAGCTGTTTTTT. This chain uses TRBV20-1 with TRBJ2-2, with TRBD2 matching 8 bases. V shed 2 bases, J shed 2 bases, and the junction held 1 base outside the gene matches. Germline V gene data show CDR1 as DFQATT and CDR2 as SNEGSKA (reference sequence). This CDR3 region has 14 residues.

The chain couples TRBV4-3 to TRBJ2-2, with 9 bases identical to TRBD2. Germline V gene sequence: CDR1 LGHNA, CDR2 YSLEER. With V trimmed by 3 bases and J by 0 bases, 2 bases remained unmatched. This CDR3 spans 16 amino acids. CDR3: CASSQTSGANTGELFF. The CDR3 nucleotides are TGCGCCAGCAGCCAGACTAGCGGAGCGAACACCGGGGAGCTGTTTTTT.

The genes are TRBV28 and TRBJ1-2; D is unresolved. Germline CDR1 and CDR2: MDHEN and SYDVKM. The length of the CDR3 is 14 residues. Trimming removed 3 bases at V and 7 bases at J, with 15 bases between. Here the CDR3 reads CASSLGDLVGGYTF. The CDR3, as DNA: TGTGCCAGCAGTTTGGGCGATCTCGTGGGTGGCTACACCTTC.

The chain couples TRBV28 to TRBJ1-5; D call uncertain. V lost 8 bases, J lost 6 bases, and 11 bases lay in between. The germline V gene encodes CDR1 MDHEN and CDR2 SYDVKM. The length of the CDR3 is 12 residues. The CDR3 nucleotides read TGTGCCAGCGGACCCCAAGGTCAGCCCCAGCATTTT. This gives the protein CASGPQGQPQHF. The whole variable domain, remainder taken from reference TRBV28 and TRBJ1-5, is DVKVTQSSRYLVKRTGEKVFLECVQDMDHENMFWYRQDPGLGLRLIYFSYDVKMKEKGDIPEGYSVSREKKERFSLILESASTNQTSMYLCASGPQGQPQHFGDGTRLSIL.

This rearrangement joins TRBV20-1 to TRBJ1-1; maybe TRBD1 (5 bases). CDR1 DFQATT and CDR2 SNEGSKA come from the germline V gene (reference sequence). Trimming removed 0 bases from V and 3 bases from J, with 17 bases in between. This CDR3 contains 16 residues. The CDR3 protein is CSARDSLASRDTEAFF. The CDR3 DNA reads as TGCAGTGCTAGAGATTCCCTCGCTTCCAGGGACACTGAAGCTTTCTTT.

A few counts support this clonotype. This chain connects TRBV12-3 or TRBV12-4 to TRBJ1-5; D is ambiguous. V was trimmed by 2 bases and J by 2 bases, leaving 4 bases between them. The CDR3 spans 13 residues. The CDR3 coding sequence is TGTGCCAGCAGTTTACGGGGCAATCAGCCCCAGCATTTT. Translation gives CASSLRGNQPQHF.

The V gene is TRBV30, the J gene TRBJ2-3; 10 nucleotides align to TRBD2. V gave up 4 bases and J gave up 13 bases; unmatched junction bases: 14. The CDR3 runs 14 residues. The germline V gene encodes CDR1 GTSNPN and CDR2 SVGIG (reference sequence). The CDR3: CAWTRAGGPVRKYF. The CDR3 DNA sequence: TGTGCCTGGACCCGAGCGGGAGGGCCGGTTAGGAAGTATTTT.

The gene calls are TRBV6-4 and TRBJ2-1; 8 positions agree with TRBD1. Germline lookup yields CDR1 MRHNA and CDR2 SNTAGT. The V segment lost 2 bases and the J segment 5 bases; nucleotides outside the gene matches: 5. CDR3 length equals 15 residues. The CDR3, as DNA: TGTGCCAGCAGTGACGTCCAGGGGGCAGACAATGAGCAGTTCTTC. Translation gives CASSDVQGADNEQFF.

The chain is built from TRBV5-6 and TRBJ1-1; D call uncertain. This CDR3 spans 14 amino acids. V gave up 0 bases and J gave up 2 bases, with 8 bases separating them. Looked up from germline, CDR1 is SGHDT and CDR2 is YYEEEE. The CDR3 loop reads CASSLVGINTEAFF. For the CDR3, the DNA is TGTGCCAGCAGCTTGGTAGGGATCAACACTGAAGCTTTCTTT.

The rearrangement joins TRBV3-1 to TRBJ2-5; no definite D call. The CDR3 is 11 residues long. V lost 8 bases and J 2 bases, leaving 6 bases between the germline ends. Germline V gene sequence: CDR1 LGHDT, CDR2 YNNKEL (reference sequence). As DNA, the CDR3 is TGTGCCAGCCGGGTTCAAGAGACCCAGTACTTC. This gives the protein CASRVQETQYF.

The chain links TRBV4-3 to TRBJ1-6; possibly TRBD1 for D (6 bases). Germline V CDR1 and CDR2: LGHNA, YSLEER. V lost 2 bases, J lost 5 bases, and 10 bases lay in between. This CDR3 is 15 amino acids long. CDR3 amino acids: CASSQTTGNNSPLHF. CDR3 DNA sequence: TGCGCCAGCAGCCAAACGACAGGAAATAATTCACCCCTCCACTTT.

This chain connects TRBV6-2 or TRBV6-3 to TRBJ2-7, with a tentative D call TRBD1 (6 bases). Germline-derived CDR1 and CDR2 are MNHEY and SVGEGT. CDR3 length equals 16 residues. Trimming shortened V by 4 bases and J by 4 bases, and 20 bases separated the two germline ends. The chain's CDR3 is CASSSTYRDGGYEQYV. The DNA for the CDR3 is TGTGCCAGCAGTTCGACCTACAGGGACGGCGGTTACGAGCAGTACGTC.

The CDR3 DNA sequence: TGCTCCAGCTACGGAGAGAGGGTTTTCGAGCAGTACTTC. Translating gives CSSYGERVFEQYF. The chain employs TRBV20-1 and TRBJ2-7; weak D call: TRBD2 (5 bases). The CDR3 length is 13 residues. CDR1 is DFQATT and CDR2 is SNEGSKA in the germline V gene (reference sequence).

The chain uses TRBV30 and TRBJ1-1, with unresolved D. The germline V gene has CDR1 GTSNPN and CDR2 SVGIG (reference sequence). The ends were cut back, 3 bases at V and 0 bases at J, with 8 bases in the middle. CDR3 length: 13 amino acids. CDR3 residues: CAWRRGMNTEAFF. In nucleotides, the CDR3 is TGTGCCTGGAGAAGAGGTATGAACACTGAAGCTTTCTTT.

The rearrangement joins TRBV10-3 to TRBJ1-2; maybe TRBD1 (5 bases). The CDR3 loop spans 15 amino acids. Germline-derived CDR1 and CDR2 are ENHRY and SYGVKD. Trimming took off 3 bases at V and 5 bases at J, with 16 bases between the two ends. The CDR3 spells CAISDSGKQAYGYTF. For the CDR3, the DNA is TGTGCCATCAGTGATTCGGGGAAACAGGCATATGGCTACACCTTC.

The chain employs TRBV19 and TRBJ2-1; D possibly corresponds to TRBD2 (5 bases). Germline V gene lookup returns CDR1 LNHDA and CDR2 SQIVND (reference sequence). The CDR3 has 15 residues. Trimming took off 6 bases at V and 4 bases at J, with 16 bases between the two ends. The CDR3 DNA is TGTGCCAGTAGCTCCGGGGTTTTTACGTACAATGAGCAGTTCTTC. Protein: CASSSGVFTYNEQFF.

V usage is TRBV24-1 and J usage is TRBJ1-1; D uncertain. CDR1 KGHDR and CDR2 SFDVKD come from the germline V gene. V gave up 1 base and J gave up 3 bases, with 11 bases separating them. CDR3 length: 15 residues. The chain's CDR3 is CATSDFRTLYTEAFF. Here the CDR3 DNA reads TGTGCCACCAGTGATTTTAGGACTCTCTACACTGAAGCTTTCTTT.

V is TRBV7-8 and J is TRBJ2-1; 11 bases match TRBD1. The junction had 5 bases not matched to a gene; V was cut back by 4 bases and J by 9 bases. This CDR3 has 14 amino acids. Per the germline V gene, CDR1 is SGHVS and CDR2 is FQNEAQ. CDR3 protein: CASSSRTGGIEQFF. The CDR3 DNA follows: TGTGCCAGCAGCTCTCGGACAGGGGGCATTGAGCAGTTCTTC.

The chain has TRBV7-2 and TRBJ2-1; possible D gene TRBD1, 6 bases. The CDR3 extends over 13 amino acids. Per germline, CDR1 SGHTA and CDR2 FQGNSA. V was pared by 5 bases and J by 13 bases, with 18 bases between. CDR3 in amino acids: CASSDTGPRNQFF. CDR3 in DNA: TGTGCCAGCAGCGATACAGGGCCGCGCAACCAGTTCTTC.

This clonotype came up once. The genes are TRBV9 and TRBJ1-1, with no clear D. This CDR3 spans 13 amino acids. The V end was cut by 3 bases, the J end by 3 bases, with 9 bases between. CDR1 is SGDLS, CDR2 YYNGEE, per germline. Written as DNA, the CDR3 is TGTGCCAGCAGCGCAACCCAGTACACTGAAGCTTTCTTT. Its protein product is CASSATQYTEAFF.

This rearrangement joins TRBV20-1 to TRBJ1-3; the D is unclear. V was trimmed by 0 bases and J by 1 base, leaving 4 bases between them. Germline V CDR1 and CDR2: DFQATT, SNEGSKA (reference sequence). The CDR3 has 13 residues. The CDR3 loop reads CSARDNSGNTIYF. DNA for the CDR3: TGCAGTGCTAGAGATAATTCTGGAAACACCATATATTTT.

The V call is TRBV5-1, the J call TRBJ1-2, with D uncertain. The germline CDR1 and CDR2 sequences are SGHRS and YFSETQ. V dropped 1 base and J dropped 6 bases, with 10 bases sitting between them. The CDR3 loop spans 13 amino acids. In DNA, the CDR3 is TGCGCCAGCAGCTTGTATCGGGCGGATGGCTACACCTTC. Translated: CASSLYRADGYTF.

This chain connects TRBV9 to TRBJ2-1; the match to TRBD2 covers 12 bases. Germline loops: CDR1 SGDLS, CDR2 YYNGEE. With 0 bases clipped from V and 4 bases from J, the junction kept 8 bases outside the gene matches. CDR3 length equals 18 residues. The CDR3 region is CASSVEASGRAGYNEQFF. The CDR3 DNA reads TGTGCCAGCAGCGTAGAGGCTAGCGGGAGGGCCGGTTACAATGAGCAGTTCTTC.

The J gene is TRBJ2-7, the V gene TRBV9; the match to TRBD2 covers 7 bases. V was clipped by 0 bases and J by 7 bases; unmatched bases: 4. CDR1 is SGDLS, CDR2 YYNGEE, per germline. The CDR3 loop spans 13 amino acids. This chain's CDR3 is CASSVVLGGEQYF. The CDR3 DNA is TGTGCCAGCAGCGTAGTGCTGGGAGGGGAGCAGTACTTC.

The chain joins TRBV3-1 to TRBJ2-2, with 7 bases that match TRBD1. V lost 6 bases to trimming and J lost 3 bases; unmatched junction nucleotides: 7. This CDR3 is built from 15 residues. CDR1 is LGHDT and CDR2 is YNNKEL in the germline V gene (reference sequence). For the CDR3, the DNA is TGTGCCAGCAGTGGGGACAGAGTTTACACCGGGGAGCTGTTTTTT. Amino acids: CASSGDRVYTGELFF.

This chain links TRBV28 with TRBJ1-1; no definite D call. V shed 8 bases and J shed 1 base, with 8 bases lying between them. The CDR3 sequence is 12 residues long. Per germline, CDR1 MDHEN and CDR2 SYDVKM. The CDR3 spells CASRLGNTEAFF. CDR3 nucleotides: TGTGCCAGCCGTCTGGGGAACACTGAAGCTTTCTTT. Full variable domain (remainder filled in from reference TRBV28 and TRBJ1-1): DVKVTQSSRYLVKRTGEKVFLECVQDMDHENMFWYRQDPGLGLRLIYFSYDVKMKEKGDIPEGYSVSREKKERFSLILESASTNQTSMYLCASRLGNTEAFFGQGTRLTVV.

This clonotype is a singleton in its sample. The chain combines TRBV24-1 with TRBJ2-5; a possible D gene is TRBD2 (5 bases). The CDR3 spans 11 residues. CDR1 is KGHDR, CDR2 SFDVKD, per germline. The V end lost 9 bases, the J end lost 7 bases, and 11 bases lay between the germline ends. The CDR3 loop reads CATGFRGTQYF. CDR3 sequence (DNA): TGTGCCACCGGCTTCCGGGGGACCCAGTACTTC.